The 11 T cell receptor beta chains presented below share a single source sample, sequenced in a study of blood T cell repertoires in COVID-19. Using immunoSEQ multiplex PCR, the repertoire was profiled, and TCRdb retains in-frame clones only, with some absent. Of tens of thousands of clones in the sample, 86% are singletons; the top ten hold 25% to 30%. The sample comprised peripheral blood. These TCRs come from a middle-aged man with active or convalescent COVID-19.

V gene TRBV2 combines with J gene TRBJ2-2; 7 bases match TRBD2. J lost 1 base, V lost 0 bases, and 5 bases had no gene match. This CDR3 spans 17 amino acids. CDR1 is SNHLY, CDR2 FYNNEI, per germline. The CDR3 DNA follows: TGTGCCAGCAGTGAAGCGGCGGGAGTCAAGAACACCGGGGAGCTGTTTTTT. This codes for CASSEAAGVKNTGELFF.

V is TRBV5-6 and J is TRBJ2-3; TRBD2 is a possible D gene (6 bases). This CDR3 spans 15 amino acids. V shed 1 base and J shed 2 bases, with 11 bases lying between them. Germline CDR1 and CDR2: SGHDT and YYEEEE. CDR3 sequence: CASSLRGGPTDTQYF. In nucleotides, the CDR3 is TGTGCCAGCAGCTTGAGGGGAGGACCCACAGATACGCAGTATTTT.

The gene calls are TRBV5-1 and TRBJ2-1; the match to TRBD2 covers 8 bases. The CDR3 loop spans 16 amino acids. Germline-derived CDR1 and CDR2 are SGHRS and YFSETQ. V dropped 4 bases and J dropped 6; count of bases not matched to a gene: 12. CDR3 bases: TGCGCCAGCAGCCCGACAGCCGCTAGCGGGCTCAATGAGCAGTTCTTC. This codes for CASSPTAASGLNEQFF.

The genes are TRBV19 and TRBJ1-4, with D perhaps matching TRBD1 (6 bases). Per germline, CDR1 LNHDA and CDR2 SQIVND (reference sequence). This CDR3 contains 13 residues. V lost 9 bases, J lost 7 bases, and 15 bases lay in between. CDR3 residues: CASRQAGVEKLFF. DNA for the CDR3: TGTGCCAGCCGACAGGCGGGGGTTGAAAAACTGTTTTTT.

The CDR3 DNA is TGTGCTAGTGGTTTGTTCGGGGGGGCCTACAATGAGCAGTTCTTC. It yields the protein CASGLFGGAYNEQFF. The gene calls are TRBV12-5 and TRBJ2-1; 8 bases line up with TRBD2. The CDR3 contains 15 residues. V was pared by 2 bases and J by 2 bases, with 2 bases of the junction left unmatched. Germline CDR1 and CDR2: LGHNT and FRNRAP.

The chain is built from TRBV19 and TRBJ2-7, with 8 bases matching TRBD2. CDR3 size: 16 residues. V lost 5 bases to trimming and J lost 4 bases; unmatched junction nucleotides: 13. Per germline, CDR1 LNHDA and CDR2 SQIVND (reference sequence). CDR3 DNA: TGTGCCAGTAGTCCATCTTCTCGGGGGGGGTCATACGAGCAGTACTTC. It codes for CASSPSSRGGSYEQYF.

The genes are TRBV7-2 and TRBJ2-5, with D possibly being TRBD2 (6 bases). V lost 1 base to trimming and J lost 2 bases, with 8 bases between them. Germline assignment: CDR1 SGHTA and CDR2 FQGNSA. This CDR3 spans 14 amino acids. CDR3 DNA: TGTGCCAGCAGCTTAGTAGCGGAACAAGAGACCCAGTACTTC. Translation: CASSLVAEQETQYF.

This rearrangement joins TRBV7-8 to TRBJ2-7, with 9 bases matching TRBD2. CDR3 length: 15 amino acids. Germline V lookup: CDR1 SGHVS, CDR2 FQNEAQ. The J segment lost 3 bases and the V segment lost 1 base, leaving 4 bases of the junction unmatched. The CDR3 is CASSLDRTSVYEQYF. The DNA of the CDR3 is TGTGCCAGCAGCTTAGATCGGACTAGCGTCTACGAGCAGTACTTC.

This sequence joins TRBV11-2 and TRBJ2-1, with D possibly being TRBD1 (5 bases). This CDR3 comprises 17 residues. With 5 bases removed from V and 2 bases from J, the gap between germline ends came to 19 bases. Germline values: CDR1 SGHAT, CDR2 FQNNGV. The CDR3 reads CASSHYRLIDTYNEQFF. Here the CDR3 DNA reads TGTGCCAGCAGCCATTACAGGCTCATAGACACCTACAATGAGCAGTTCTTC. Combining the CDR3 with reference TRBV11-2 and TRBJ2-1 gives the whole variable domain EAGVAQSPRYKIIEKRQSVAFWCNPISGHATLYWYQQILGQGPKLLIQFQNNGVVDDSQLPKDRFSAERLKGVDSTLKIQPAKLEDSAVYLCASSHYRLIDTYNEQFFGPGTRLTVL.

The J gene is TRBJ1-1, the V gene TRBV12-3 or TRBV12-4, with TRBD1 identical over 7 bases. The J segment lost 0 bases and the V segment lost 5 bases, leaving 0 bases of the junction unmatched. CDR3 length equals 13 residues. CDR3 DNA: TGTGCCAGCAGTGGACAGGTGAACACTGAAGCTTTCTTT. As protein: CASSGQVNTEAFF.

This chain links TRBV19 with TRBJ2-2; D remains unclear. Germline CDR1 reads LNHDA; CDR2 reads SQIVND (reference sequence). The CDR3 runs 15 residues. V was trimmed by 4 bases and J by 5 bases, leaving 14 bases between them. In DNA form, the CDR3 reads TGTGCCAGTAGTAATGGCGGCTCGAGGACCGGGGAGCTGTTTTTT. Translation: CASSNGGSRTGELFF.